The T cell receptor (beta chain) under discussion was sequenced for a study of tumor-infiltrating lymphocytes in primary liver carcinoma. Findings and limits, study-wide: Between tumor regions, pairs overlapped more than tumor-adjacent and tumor-blood pairs did.

Unsorted whole blood served as the source of blood RNA, and germline DNA was extracted as well. The authors made TCR beta cDNA from around 500 ng total RNA with a constant-region primer. ARM-PCR, slightly modified, supplied the TCR beta libraries through three nested multiplex PCR rounds. A C-beta reverse primer and TRBV1-TRBV30 forward primers served in each of the first two PCR rounds, at 9 to 11 cycles apiece. TCRdb processed the multiplex PCR reads anew with MiXCR; each CDR3 protein has one entry. The repertoire holds roughly 330,000 distinct CDR3 sequences, with about 61% as singletons. The germline CDR1 and CDR2 sequences are ENHRY and SYGVKD. The CDR3 is 14 residues long. V was pared by 4 bases and J by 12 bases, with 19 bases between. Notes on this clonotype: Its antigen is as yet unknown. This could be a read error, since a much larger clone is one nucleotide away. Because the CDR3 is missing its conserved closing phenylalanine or tryptophan, this is likely a read error.

The chain has TRBV10-3 and TRBJ2-1; perhaps D is TRBD1 or TRBD2 (5 bases each). The sample comprised peripheral blood. This clonotype originated in a man in his forties or fifties with primary liver carcinoma and hepatitis B virus infection. CDR3 sequence reads: CAISVETLGRGQFS. The CDR3 DNA is TGTGCCATCAGTGTTGAGACCCTGGGACGTGGGCAGTTCTCC.